This entry lists 25 T cell receptor beta chains sequenced from one sample in a study of response to subunit inactivated influenza vaccine. TCRdb called the RT-PCR reads again in MiXCR, with one record for every CDR3 protein. The sample shows hundreds of thousands of distinct CDR3 sequences, about 15% of them seen only once. Sample: PBMCs from blood, taken about 14 days before vaccination. These receptors were obtained from a man between 50 and 59 years old who received an inactivated influenza vaccine.

This clonotype was seen a handful of times. This chain joins TRBV14 and TRBJ2-2, with 13 bases that match TRBD2. This CDR3 is built from 18 residues. V was pared by 0 bases and J by 7 bases, with 8 bases of the junction left unmatched. The germline gives CDR1 SGHDN, CDR2 FVKESK. The CDR3 here is CASSQDFRTSGSYGELFF. The CDR3 nucleotides read TGTGCCAGCAGCCAAGATTTCAGGACTAGCGGGAGTTACGGGGAGCTGTTTTTT.

In its sample, this clonotype was seen many times. The rearrangement links TRBV28 to TRBJ1-2; 8 bases are shared with TRBD1. CDR1 MDHEN and CDR2 SYDVKM come from the germline V gene. The CDR3 runs to 13 residues. Trimming removed 6 bases from V and 2 bases from J; junction bases left unmatched: 2. The CDR3 bases are TGTGCCAGCAGAAGACAGGGGAACTATGGCTACACCTTC. Amino acids: CASRRQGNYGYTF.

This clonotype was observed at least ten times. J is TRBJ1-1 and V is TRBV29-1, with D perhaps matching TRBD1 (6 bases). The CDR3 runs 12 residues. Germline CDR1 and CDR2: SQVTM and ANQGSEA. Deletions cut 0 bases from V and 10 bases from J, with 12 bases between. The CDR3 DNA follows: TGCAGCGTTGAAGATCAGGGGCAACGAGCTTTCTTT. Its translation is CSVEDQGQRAFF.

The chain employs TRBV5-1 and TRBJ2-3; 9 bases align to TRBD1. Trimming at V came to 5 bases and at J to 6 bases, leaving 16 bases not matched to a gene. Germline CDR1 reads SGHRS; CDR2 reads YFSETQ. The length of the CDR3 is 17 residues. CDR3 in amino acids: CASSRGRDRVSSDTQYF. The CDR3 coding sequence is TGCGCCAGCAGTCGGGGTCGGGACAGGGTATCCTCCGATACGCAGTATTTT.

The chain has TRBV9 and TRBJ2-7; TRBD2 aligns across 7 bases. Germline CDR1 reads SGDLS; CDR2 reads YYNGEE. The CDR3 has 14 residues. Unmatched junction bases numbered 5, after V lost 0 bases and J lost 5 bases. For the CDR3, the DNA is TGTGCCAGCAGCGTAGGACTAGCACCGGACGAGCAGTACTTC. This sequence encodes CASSVGLAPDEQYF.

The chain is built from TRBV15 and TRBJ2-3; the match to TRBD2 covers 8 bases. The junction had 6 bases not matched to a gene; V was cut back by 3 bases and J by 1 base. This CDR3 spans 16 amino acids. Germline loops: CDR1 LNHNV, CDR2 YYDKDF (reference sequence). CDR3 in DNA: TGTGCCACCAGCAGTGGGACTAGTCCCCGCACAGATACGCAGTATTTT. It codes for CATSSGTSPRTDTQYF.

This clonotype was counted a few times. This CDR3 is CASSLGEGENTEAFF. The DNA for the CDR3 is TGTGCCAGCAGCTTAGGGGAGGGAGAGAACACTGAAGCTTTCTTT. The chain joins TRBV7-6 to TRBJ1-1, with unresolved D. Germline lookup yields CDR1 SGHVS and CDR2 FNYEAQ. CDR3 length: 15 amino acids. Trimming shortened V by 1 base and J by 1 base, and 10 bases separated the two germline ends.

This clonotype was counted ten times or more. CDR3 loop: CSAPVNRNSYEQYF. Here the CDR3 DNA reads TGCAGTGCCCCAGTTAACCGTAATTCCTACGAGCAGTACTTC. V is TRBV20-1 and J is TRBJ2-7; D gene ambiguous. The CDR3 runs 14 residues. Germline CDR1 reads DFQATT; CDR2 reads SNEGSKA (reference sequence). V lost 6 bases and J lost 1, with 16 bases in between.

This clonotype was observed a few times. The chain recombines TRBV6-2 or TRBV6-3 with TRBJ2-2; 9 bases are a match to TRBD2. The length of the CDR3 is 16 residues. Germline lookup yields CDR1 MNHEY and CDR2 SVGEGT. V lost 3 bases to trimming and J lost 5 bases; unmatched junction nucleotides: 7. CDR3 sequence reads: CASSYPSGMGTGELFF. The DNA for the CDR3 is TGTGCCAGCAGTTATCCTAGCGGGATGGGGACCGGGGAGCTGTTTTTT.

The chain recombines TRBV21-1 with TRBJ1-1; the DNA was not compared with TRBD1, the D call given in the table. TRBV21-1 is tagged as a pseudogene. This CDR3 region has 16 residues. CDR3 nucleotide sequence: TGTGCCAGCAGCAAAGGAGGGACACTTTTGAACACTGAAGCTTTCTTT. It encodes CASSKGGTLLNTEAFF.

The V call is TRBV29-1, the J call TRBJ2-7; maybe TRBD1 (6 bases). The V end was cut by 5 bases, the J end by 3 bases, with 14 bases between. Germline V gene lookup returns CDR1 SQVTM and CDR2 ANQGSEA. This CDR3 has 13 amino acids. The CDR3 region is CSVSGQRLYEQYF. The CDR3 DNA sequence: TGCAGCGTTTCGGGACAACGTCTCTACGAGCAGTACTTC.

This chain uses TRBV20-1 with TRBJ2-3; 7 bases line up with TRBD2. The V and J ends lost 1 base and 4 bases, in that order; junction bases with no gene match: 17. The CDR3 extends over 18 amino acids. CDR1 DFQATT and CDR2 SNEGSKA come from the germline V gene (reference sequence). Here the CDR3 DNA reads TGCAGTGCTAGAGCTACCCATTTCCTAGCGGACCATCCAGATACGCAGTATTTT. Translation: CSARATHFLADHPDTQYF.

This clonotype was seen a handful of times. The CDR3 DNA sequence: TGTGCCAGCAGCCTATTGGTGGGCGGAGCAGATACGCAGTATTTT. Translation gives CASSLLVGGADTQYF. The chain carries TRBV6-1 and TRBJ2-3; D unresolved. V dropped 6 bases and J dropped 4 bases, with 17 bases sitting between them. Germline CDR1 and CDR2: MNHNS and SASEGT. The CDR3 sequence is 15 residues long.

CDR3 sequence reads: CASSLQKRASYEQYF. DNA for the CDR3: TGTGCCAGCAGTTTGCAAAAGCGGGCCTCCTACGAGCAGTACTTC. V usage is TRBV28 and J usage is TRBJ2-7; possibly TRBD2 for D (6 bases). The CDR3 is 15 amino acids. Per the germline V gene, CDR1 is MDHEN and CDR2 is SYDVKM. The V end was cut by 3 bases, the J end by 0 bases, with 12 bases between.

This clonotype turned up a few times. J is TRBJ1-2 and V is TRBV11-2; D gene ambiguous. Trimming pared 4 bases from V and 5 bases from J, leaving 17 bases between. CDR3 length: 15 amino acids. From germline, CDR1 is SGHAT and CDR2 FQNNGV. The CDR3: CASSSLFGVGYGYTF. The CDR3 nucleotides are TGTGCCAGCAGCTCCCTGTTCGGGGTTGGGTATGGCTACACCTTC.

Worth noting for this clonotype: Because it lacks the conserved phenylalanine or tryptophan at the end, this CDR3 is likely a read error. In nucleotides, the CDR3 is TGTGCCAGCAGTTTAGACAGGGGGAACTATGGCTACACCATC. It specifies CASSLDRGNYGYTI. The genes are TRBV2 and TRBJ1-2, with TRBD1 matching 9 bases. This CDR3 has 14 amino acids. In germline, CDR1 is SNHLY, CDR2 FYNNEI. V dropped 5 bases and J dropped 2; count of bases not matched to a gene: 3.

V usage is TRBV6-2 or TRBV6-3 and J usage is TRBJ2-1; the D gene is possibly TRBD2 (5 bases). CDR1 MNHEY and CDR2 SVGEGT come from the germline V gene. The CDR3 spans 13 residues. Trimming pared 5 bases from V and 8 bases from J, leaving 13 bases between. CDR3 sequence reads: CASSILGAYEQFF. CDR3 in DNA: TGTGCCAGCAGTATACTAGGCGCCTATGAGCAGTTCTTC.

This clonotype was observed a few times. The V and J genes are TRBV4-3 and TRBJ1-5; a possible D gene is TRBD1 (5 bases). Germline values: CDR1 LGHNA, CDR2 YSLEER. The CDR3 has 14 amino acids. V was trimmed by 4 bases and J by 3 bases, leaving 10 bases between them. The chain's CDR3 is CASSLGTNNQPQHF. As DNA, the CDR3 is TGCGCCAGCAGCCTCGGGACCAACAATCAGCCCCAGCATTTT.

The rearrangement joins TRBV5-1 to TRBJ2-3, with TRBD1 identical over 7 bases. V lost 6 bases, J lost 5 bases, and 9 bases stayed unmatched. There are 14 residues in the CDR3. The germline CDR1 and CDR2 sequences are SGHRS and YFSETQ. The CDR3, as DNA: TGCGCCAGCAAAACAGGGGCCGGGGAAGATACGCAGTATTTT. It translates to CASKTGAGEDTQYF.

This clonotype was seen many times. V gene TRBV29-1 combines with J gene TRBJ2-7, with a weak D call TRBD1 (6 bases). V was trimmed by 3 bases and J by 6 bases, leaving 12 bases between them. The germline gives CDR1 SQVTM, CDR2 ANQGSEA. CDR3 length equals 12 residues. The CDR3 DNA is TGCAGCGTTGACGGACCCAGGGGCGAGCAGTACTTC. It codes for CSVDGPRGEQYF.

The gene calls are TRBV7-9 and TRBJ2-5; the match to TRBD1 covers 11 bases. The junction had 4 bases not matched to a gene; V was cut back by 7 bases and J by 0 bases. The CDR3 runs 15 residues. Germline V CDR1 and CDR2: SEHNR, FQNEAQ (reference sequence). The CDR3 protein is CASTGTGGYQETQYF. CDR3 in DNA: TGTGCCAGCACTGGGACAGGGGGGTACCAAGAGACCCAGTACTTC.

This clonotype was counted only a few times. The J gene is TRBJ1-1, the V gene TRBV10-2, with unresolved D. With 8 bases removed from V and 2 bases from J, the gap between germline ends came to 9 bases. This CDR3 has 12 amino acids. Germline CDR1 and CDR2: WSHSY and SAAADI. CDR3 protein: CASGSYNTEAFF. CDR3 nucleotides: TGCGCCAGCGGGAGCTATAACACTGAAGCTTTCTTT.

In its sample, this clonotype was seen many times. The chain couples TRBV10-3 to TRBJ1-3, with unresolved D. This CDR3 is built from 15 residues. Trimming took off 2 bases at V and 0 bases at J, with 8 bases between the two ends. CDR1 and CDR2 from the germline V gene are ENHRY and SYGVKD. The CDR3 loop is CAISEREFSGNTIYF. As DNA, the CDR3 is TGTGCCATCAGTGAGAGGGAGTTCTCTGGAAACACCATATATTTT.

The chain carries TRBV20-1 and TRBJ2-1; 7 nucleotides line up with TRBD1. Germline lookup yields CDR1 DFQATT and CDR2 SNEGSKA (reference sequence). V lost 5 bases, J lost 5 bases, and 6 bases stayed unmatched. This CDR3 comprises 13 residues. The CDR3 reads CSALTDRNNEQFF. The CDR3 bases are TGCAGTGCTTTAACGGACAGGAACAATGAGCAGTTCTTC.

The chain is built from TRBV28 and TRBJ2-1; D call uncertain. The ends were cut back, 3 bases at V and 3 bases at J, with 9 bases in the middle. Germline CDR1 and CDR2: MDHEN and SYDVKM. The CDR3 runs 14 residues. The CDR3 nucleotides are TGTGCCAGCAGTTTGAGTACTCGCTACAATGAGCAGTTCTTC. Translated: CASSLSTRYNEQFF.